The 20 T cell receptor beta chains listed next were all sequenced from one sample in a study of CD8+ T cells in alopecia areata. Isolated RNA was reverse transcribed into cDNA used as the sequencing template. Using immunoSEQ multiplex PCR, the repertoire was profiled, and TCRdb retains in-frame clones only, with some absent. This sample yields about 200,000 clones, of which about 50% are seen a single time; 1.5% to 2% belongs to the top ten. The treatment here: oral pan-JAK inhibitor, 5-10 mg twice daily. Sequencing was performed on CD4+ T cells sorted from blood, taken at week 4, from a patient treated with tofacitinib. The receptor set was obtained from a human donor with alopecia areata.

The CDR3 loop reads CAWSSGGNEQFF. Here the CDR3 DNA reads TGTGCCTGGAGTAGCGGGGGGAATGAGCAGTTCTTC. The chain employs TRBV30 and TRBJ2-1; 9 nucleotides line up with TRBD2. Germline V gene sequence: CDR1 GTSNPN, CDR2 SVGIG (reference sequence). The CDR3 length is 12 residues. Trimming took 2 bases from V and 7 from J; bases not matched to a gene: 0.

This clone was recorded only once. The chain uses TRBV25-1 and TRBJ2-2; tentatively, D is TRBD1 (5 bases). Trimming took off 4 bases at V and 2 bases at J, with 11 bases between the two ends. There are 15 residues in the CDR3. Germline assignment: CDR1 MGHDK and CDR2 SYGVNS. CDR3 nucleotides: TGTGCCAGCAGTGGACGACAGAGAAACACCGGGGAGCTGTTTTTT. Translated, it gives CASSGRQRNTGELFF.

The rearrangement uses TRBV29-1 and TRBJ1-1, with no clear D. Trimming left V 7 bases short and J 0 bases short, with 15 bases between. The CDR3 is 14 amino acids. CDR1 is SQVTM, CDR2 ANQGSEA, per germline. This chain's CDR3 is CSAAHGVVNTEAFF. The CDR3, as DNA: TGCAGCGCCGCACACGGAGTGGTGAACACTGAAGCTTTCTTT.

The V call is TRBV6-6, the J call TRBJ1-2; D is uncertain. The CDR3 spans 13 residues. Germline CDR1 is MNHNY and CDR2 is SVGAGI (reference sequence). Trimming shortened V by 6 bases and J by 8 bases, and 16 bases separated the two germline ends. CDR3: CASRQTQSDGYTF. DNA for the CDR3: TGTGCCAGCAGACAGACTCAAAGCGACGGCTACACCTTC.

The chain carries TRBV30 and TRBJ1-2; D is unresolved. CDR1 is GTSNPN and CDR2 is SVGIG in the germline V gene (reference sequence). Trimming left V 2 bases short and J 8 bases short, with 15 bases between. CDR3 length: 13 residues. The CDR3 DNA sequence: TGTGCCTGGAGTAGACAAACTGCGGAAGGCTACACCTTC. Protein: CAWSRQTAEGYTF.

The chain links TRBV9 to TRBJ2-1, with D perhaps assigned TRBD1 or TRBD2 (5 bases each). V lost 0 bases and J 6 bases, leaving 10 bases between the germline ends. This CDR3 region has 14 residues. Per germline, CDR1 SGDLS and CDR2 YYNGEE. CDR3: CASSVDWGFNEQFF. Written as DNA, the CDR3 is TGTGCCAGCAGCGTAGATTGGGGGTTCAATGAGCAGTTCTTC.

The table lists this clone with a few counts. The rearrangement joins TRBV4-3 to TRBJ2-2, with D hard to call. Germline V gene sequence: CDR1 LGHNA, CDR2 YSLEER. This CDR3 comprises 15 residues. The V gene lost 0 bases and the J gene lost 0 bases, with 5 bases spanning the gap. In DNA, the CDR3 is TGCGCCAGCAGCCAAGATGCGTCGAACACCGGGGAGCTGTTTTTT. Protein sequence: CASSQDASNTGELFF.

This clone came up once. This chain joins TRBV5-1 and TRBJ1-6; 10 bases match TRBD1. Germline V gives CDR1 SGHRS, CDR2 YFSETQ. The CDR3 extends over 15 amino acids. The junction had 6 bases not matched to a gene; V was cut back by 4 bases and J by 8 bases. CDR3 coding DNA: TGCGCCAGCAGCCTCAACGGACAGGGGGATTCACCCCTCCACTTT. Translation gives CASSLNGQGDSPLHF. Full variable domain (outside the CDR3, taken from reference TRBV5-1 and TRBJ1-6): KAGVTQTPRYLIKTRGQQVTLSCSPISGHRSVSWYQQTPGQGLQFLFEYFSETQRNKGNFPGRFSGRQFSNSRSEMNVSTLELGDSALYLCASSLNGQGDSPLHFGNGTRLTVT.

This clone was recorded once. This rearrangement joins TRBV18 to TRBJ2-5; D possibly uses TRBD1 or TRBD2 (5 bases each). The germline CDR1 and CDR2 sequences are KGHSH and LQKENI. There are 12 residues in the CDR3. The V end was cut by 3 bases, the J end by 5 bases, with 7 bases between. The CDR3 spells CASSPGTETQYF. The CDR3 DNA reads TGTGCCAGCTCACCGGGGACGGAGACCCAGTACTTC.

The table lists this clone with a few counts. CDR3 bases: TGTGCCAGCAGCTTAGGGACAGGATACACTGAAGCTTTCTTT. Translated, it gives CASSLGTGYTEAFF. The V and J genes are TRBV7-2 and TRBJ1-1; TRBD1 matches at 7 bases. The germline V gene encodes CDR1 SGHTA and CDR2 FQGNSA. The V segment lost 1 base and the J segment 3 bases; nucleotides outside the gene matches: 2. CDR3 size: 14 residues.

This clone was recorded once. This chain joins TRBV20-1 and TRBJ1-2; D call uncertain. V was clipped by 5 bases and J by 1 base, with 2 bases between them. In germline, CDR1 is DFQATT, CDR2 SNEGSKA (reference sequence). The CDR3 has 10 residues. CDR3 bases: TGCAGTGCTGATAACTATGGCTACACCTTC. It is translated as CSADNYGYTF.

The chain links TRBV29-1 to TRBJ1-5; D might be TRBD1 (5 bases). Trimming took 6 bases from V and 7 from J, leaving 16 bases between them. Germline V gene lookup returns CDR1 SQVTM and CDR2 ANQGSEA. There are 13 residues in the CDR3. DNA of the CDR3: TGCAGCGTGGCGACAGCGGATAAGCAGCCCCAGCATTTT. It translates to CSVATADKQPQHF.

The chain has TRBV30 and TRBJ1-2, with D maybe TRBD1 (5 bases). Germline assignment: CDR1 GTSNPN and CDR2 SVGIG (reference sequence). V lost 4 bases to trimming and J lost 8 bases, with 17 bases between them. CDR3 length: 13 amino acids. CDR3 DNA: TGTGCCTGGACCCATGGGGGAGGTGGAGGCTACACCTTC. Its protein is CAWTHGGGGGYTF.

V is TRBV29-1 and J is TRBJ1-2; a possible D gene is TRBD1 (5 bases). Germline V CDR1 and CDR2: SQVTM, ANQGSEA. The length of the CDR3 is 13 residues. Deletions cut 5 bases from V and 6 bases from J, with 16 bases between. CDR3 amino acids: CSVKTGTADGYTF. The CDR3 DNA reads as TGCAGCGTTAAAACCGGGACCGCTGATGGCTACACCTTC. Full variable domain (outside the CDR3, taken from reference TRBV29-1 and TRBJ1-2): SAVISQKPSRDICQRGTSLTIQCQVDSQVTMMFWYRQQPGQSLTLIATANQGSEATYESGFVIDKFPISRPNLTFSTLTVSNMSPEDSSIYLCSVKTGTADGYTFGSGTRLTVV.

This chain uses TRBV10-2 with TRBJ2-7, with 11 bases lining up with TRBD1. With V trimmed by 6 bases and J by 3 bases, 1 base remained unmatched. The CDR3 is 13 residues long. CDR1 is WSHSY and CDR2 is SAAADI in the germline V gene. The CDR3 region is CASSGTGGYEQYF. The DNA of the CDR3 is TGCGCCAGCAGCGGGACAGGGGGCTACGAGCAGTACTTC.

The chain is built from TRBV7-9 and TRBJ2-3; no reliable D call. The CDR3 loop spans 12 amino acids. Per germline, CDR1 SEHNR and CDR2 FQNEAQ (reference sequence). V dropped 8 bases and J dropped 4 bases, with 10 bases sitting between them. The CDR3 nucleotides are TGTGCCAGCGGCAAGTTGCCAGATACGCAGTATTTT. Its protein product is CASGKLPDTQYF.

V and J are TRBV25-1 and TRBJ1-2; D ambiguous. The germline gives CDR1 MGHDK, CDR2 SYGVNS. This CDR3 region has 14 residues. Trimming left V 1 base short and J 4 bases short, with 10 bases between. CDR3 coding DNA: TGTGCCAGCAGTGAATTAGGTCTGAGCTATGGCTACACCTTC. As protein: CASSELGLSYGYTF.

V and J are TRBV6-4 and TRBJ2-3; no definite D call. CDR1 and CDR2 from the germline V gene are MRHNA and SNTAGT. The CDR3 has 15 residues. Trimming took off 0 bases at V and 11 bases at J, with 18 bases between the two ends. CDR3 sequence: CASSDSNLQSPQQYF. DNA for the CDR3: TGTGCCAGCAGTGACTCGAACTTGCAGAGTCCACAGCAGTATTTT.

This clone was detected a few times. This chain links TRBV4-3 with TRBJ2-6, with a possible D match to TRBD1 (5 bases). Deletions cut 4 bases from V and 4 bases from J, with 11 bases between. The CDR3 totals 15 residues. CDR1 and CDR2 (germline): LGHNA, YSLEER. The chain's CDR3 is CASSPQVSGANVLTF. The CDR3 DNA reads as TGCGCCAGCAGCCCACAGGTGTCCGGGGCCAACGTCCTGACTTTC.

Comments on this clone: The identical CDR3 is also encoded by other nucleotide sequences in the sample. The rearrangement uses TRBV4-3 and TRBJ1-4, with TRBD1 matching 9 bases. CDR3 length: 14 amino acids. Unmatched junction bases numbered 2, after V lost 4 bases and J lost 5 bases. Germline V gives CDR1 LGHNA, CDR2 YSLEER. The CDR3 bases are TGCGCCAGCAGCCCGGGACAGGGAAATGAAAAACTGTTTTTT. Protein: CASSPGQGNEKLFF.